This T cell receptor beta chain was retrieved from a study of blood T cell repertoires in COVID-19 (dated by TCRdb to the early 2020s). Concerning the study at large: Collaborator samples came from the United States, Italy and Spain and covered acute and convalescent phases of COVID-19. Samples were obtained from the ongoing ImmuneRACE study (first 160 participants) and from about 1,300 subjects provided by 6 global collaborators. The material from the prospective study consisted of cDNA or gDNA derived from T cells, B-cell-depleted T cells, or PBMCs. The dataset comprised deeply sampled blood TCRbeta repertoires from subjects exposed to, actively infected with, or recovered from COVID-19. Nearly every sample came with metadata listing a de-identified subject ID, COVID-19 status, age in years and sex. The repertoires were released in a freely available public database meant as a resource for research on the immune response to SARS-CoV-2. Where HLA class I and class II types were available, the types were taken from metadata supplied by the sample provider, not from assay-based typing. Beyond this particular receptor, the publication reports: How much clinical and demographic metadata was included differed by source and by participant, and the metadata was provided uncurated.

Whole blood was collected in K2EDTA tubes by collaborating institutions according to the institutions' own protocols. Collaborator samples were shipped for TCRbeta analysis as frozen whole blood, isolated PBMCs, or DNA extracted from either sample type. The immunoSEQ Assay, a bias-controlled multiplex PCR, was used to amplify TCRbeta CDR3 regions from genomic DNA. The authors' analysis ran thus. Nucleated cell counts per sample were estimated from amplification of reference gene primers within the assay. To quantify the absolute abundance of each unique TCRbeta CDR3 rearrangement, sequence reads were collapsed and filtered. For each sample, productive Simpson clonality was calculated by taking the square root of Simpson's diversity index across productive rearrangements. The immuneACCESS repertoire file appears here via TCRdb, limited to in-frame rearrangements. These files lack a portion of the clones; in checked studies, under half of the deficit traces to unresolved V genes, and the cause of the others is not known. The V and J calls and clone size are taken from that table; D and trimming were inferred from the DNA. For this sample the table gives 130,000 to 150,000 clones, of which over 80% were detected only once. The ten largest make up 0.8% to 0.95% of the sample.

V is shortened by 7 bases, J by 9 bases, and the region joining them spans 13 bases. The CDR3 has 12 amino acids, counting the end cysteine and phenylalanine. Of all the DNA, just the CDR3 is kept, 36 bases in frame from base 1. About this clone: Its cognate antigen has yet to be identified. Base qualities are not recorded, but no much larger clone differs from it by a single base.

Sequencing used peripheral blood. The sequence came from a woman in her 50s with acute or convalescent COVID-19. The chain uses TRBV12-3 or TRBV12-4 and TRBJ2-1; TRBD1 is possibly the D segment (5 matching bases). CDR3 region: CASKKGPPEQFF. The bases are TGTGCCAGCAAAAAGGGGCCCCCTGAGCAGTTCTTC.